Sequencing of this TCR beta chain was carried out in a study of siplizumab effects on memory and regulatory T cells. Method: immunoSEQ multiplex PCR; TCRdb's copy keeps in-frame clones and lacks some. The sample has some 100,000 clones, roughly 92% seen once. The sample holds one count of this clone. The CDR3 has 10 amino acids. Trimming pared 7 bases from V and 4 bases from J, leaving 3 bases between. Germline V CDR1 and CDR2: SGHRS, YFSETQ. The sequenced sample was Tregs sorted from blood. The TCR was taken from a human donor in good health. The rearrangement uses TRBV5-1 and TRBJ1-5, with D hard to call. CDR3 sequence (DNA): TGCGCCAGCCTAAATCAGCCCCAGCATTTT. Encoded protein: CASLNQPQHF.